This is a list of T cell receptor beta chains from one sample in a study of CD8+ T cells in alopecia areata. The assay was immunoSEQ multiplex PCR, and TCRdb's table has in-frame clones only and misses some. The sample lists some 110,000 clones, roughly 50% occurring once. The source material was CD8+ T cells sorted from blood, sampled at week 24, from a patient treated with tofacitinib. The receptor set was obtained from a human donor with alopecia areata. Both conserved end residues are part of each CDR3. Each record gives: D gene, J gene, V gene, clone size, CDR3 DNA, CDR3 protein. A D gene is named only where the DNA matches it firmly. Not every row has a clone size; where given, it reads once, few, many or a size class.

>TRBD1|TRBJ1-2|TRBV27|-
TGTGCCAGCAGTTTCCTTTCCTCGACAGGGGGTAACTATGGCTACACCTTC
CASSFLSSTGGNYGYTF
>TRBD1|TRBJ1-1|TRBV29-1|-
TGCAGCGTTGAGGGGGACAGGGGAGGCGGCACTGAAGCTTTCTTT
CSVEGDRGGGTEAFF
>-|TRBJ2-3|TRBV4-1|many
TGCGCCAGCAGCCAAGAAGGTCCGGCGAGCACAGATACGCAGTATTTT
CASSQEGPASTDTQYF
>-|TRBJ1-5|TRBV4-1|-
TGCGCCAGCAGCCAGAGGGACATCTTTAATCAGCCCCAGCATTTT
CASSQRDIFNQPQHF
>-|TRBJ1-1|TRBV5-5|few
TGTGCCAGCAGCTTGGACCAGGGGCCGGGCACTGAAGCTTTCTTT
CASSLDQGPGTEAFF
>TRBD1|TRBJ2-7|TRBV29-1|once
TGCAGCGTTGAACAGGGGGATGCCTACGAGCAGTACTTC
CSVEQGDAYEQYF
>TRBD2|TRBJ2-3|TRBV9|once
TGTGCCAGCAGCGACCCTAGCGGCGAGAGCACAGATACGCAGTATTTT
CASSDPSGESTDTQYF
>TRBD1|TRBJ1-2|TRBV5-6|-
TGTGCCAGCAGCTTGGATACAGGGGGTGGCTACACCTTC
CASSLDTGGGYTF
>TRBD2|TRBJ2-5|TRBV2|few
TGTGCCAGCAGGGGACTAGACCTAAAAGAAGAGACCCAGTACTTC
CASRGLDLKEETQYF
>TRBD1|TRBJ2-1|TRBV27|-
TGTGCCAGCAGTGGGACAGGGGCGATCAATGAGCAGTTCTTC
CASSGTGAINEQFF
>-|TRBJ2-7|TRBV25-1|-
TGTGCCAGCCCGGGGCCCTACGAGCAGTACTTC
CASPGPYEQYF
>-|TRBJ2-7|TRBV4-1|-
TGCGCCAGCAGCCTCTTCGGTGGGGCCTACGAGCAGTACTTC
CASSLFGGAYEQYF
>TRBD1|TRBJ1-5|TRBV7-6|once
TGTGCCAGCAGCCTCGGGACAGATTATAGCAATCAGCCCCAGCATTTT
CASSLGTDYSNQPQHF
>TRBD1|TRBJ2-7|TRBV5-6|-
TGTGCCAGCAGCGGGACGTTCCCGGGACAGGGGTACTACGAGCAGTACTTC
CASSGTFPGQGYYEQYF
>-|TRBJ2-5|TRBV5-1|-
TGCGCCAGCAGCTGGGAGGTAGGGTCCGGAGAGACCCAGTACTTC
CASSWEVGSGETQYF
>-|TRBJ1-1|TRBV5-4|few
TGTGCCAGCAGTCCGGGACCGCCGAACACTGAAGCTTTCTTT
CASSPGPPNTEAFF
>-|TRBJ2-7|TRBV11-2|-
TGTGCCAGCAGCTTAGGGACACTCTACGAGCAGTACTTC
CASSLGTLYEQYF
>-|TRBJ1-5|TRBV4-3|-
TGCGCCAGCAGCCAAGTTTGGTATAGCAATCAGCCCCAGCATTTT
CASSQVWYSNQPQHF
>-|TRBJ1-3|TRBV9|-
TGTGCCAGCAGCGTAGCTACTACAGGGACTGGAAACACCATATATTTT
CASSVATTGTGNTIYF
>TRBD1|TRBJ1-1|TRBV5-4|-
TGTGCCAGCAGCTTGAATAACAGGGGCTTGACTGAAGCTTTCTTT
CASSLNNRGLTEAFF
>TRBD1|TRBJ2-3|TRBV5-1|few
TGCGCCAGCAGCTCCGGGACAGCAAGCACAGATACGCAGTATTTT
CASSSGTASTDTQYF
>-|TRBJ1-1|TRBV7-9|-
TGTGCCAGCAGCGCAAAAGGGGTGAACACTGAAGCTTTCTTT
CASSAKGVNTEAFF
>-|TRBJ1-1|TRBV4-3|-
TGCGCCAGCAGCCAAGTCTTGGCGGGTTTCACTGAAGCTTTCTTT
CASSQVLAGFTEAFF
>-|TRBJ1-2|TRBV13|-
TGTGCCACCGGACACGCGAATGGCTACACCTTC
CATGHANGYTF
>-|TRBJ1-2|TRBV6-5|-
TGTGCCAGCCGGGGAGGGGGAAACTATGGCTACACCTTC
CASRGGGNYGYTF
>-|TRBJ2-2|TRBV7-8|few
TGTGCCAGCAGCTTTTTGGGACGTAACACCGGGGAGCTGTTTTTT
CASSFLGRNTGELFF
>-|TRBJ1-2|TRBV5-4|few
TGCGCCAGCAGCCACCAAGGCGGGGGCTATGGCTACACCTTC
CASSHQGGGYGYTF
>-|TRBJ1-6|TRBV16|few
TGTGCCAGCAGCCCTGAGAACTCCTATAATTCACCCCTCCACTTT
CASSPENSYNSPLHF